The 24 T cell receptor beta chains reported below all come from one sample, sequenced in a study of identical twins. TCRdb ran MiXCR on the 5' RACE reads and lists one entry per CDR3 protein. The table has more than 650,000 distinct CDR3 sequences, around 6.1% seen once. Source material: naive T cells sorted from blood. These receptors were obtained from a man between 18 and 35 years old in good health.

This clonotype turned up a few times. V and J are TRBV7-9 and TRBJ2-7, with D possibly TRBD2 on 6 matching bases. V lost 3 bases, J lost 2 bases, and 17 bases lay in between. CDR1 SEHNR and CDR2 FQNEAQ come from the germline V gene (reference sequence). The CDR3 sequence is 16 residues long. The CDR3 region is CASSFGAGFRTYEQYF. CDR3 DNA: TGTGCCAGCAGCTTCGGGGCGGGATTTCGGACCTACGAGCAGTACTTC.

The sample holds many counts of this clonotype. V usage is TRBV27 and J usage is TRBJ2-7; weak D call: TRBD2 (5 bases). Trimming took off 0 bases at V and 3 bases at J, with 15 bases between the two ends. The CDR3 runs to 16 residues. Germline CDR1 reads MNHEY; CDR2 reads SMNVEV (reference sequence). The CDR3 reads CASSLSRAEPYYEQYV. The CDR3 DNA sequence: TGTGCCAGCAGTTTATCGAGAGCGGAACCTTACTACGAGCAGTACGTC.

This clonotype was detected only a few times. The chain couples TRBV20-1 to TRBJ2-1; 13 bases line up with TRBD2. Germline V gives CDR1 DFQATT, CDR2 SNEGSKA (reference sequence). The CDR3 has 17 amino acids. V dropped 1 base and J dropped 2; count of bases not matched to a gene: 5. In DNA form, the CDR3 reads TGCAGTGCTAGAGCCGGGACTAGCGGGACAGCCTACAATGAGCAGTTCTTC. Its translation is CSARAGTSGTAYNEQFF.

This clonotype was detected ten times or more. CDR3 in DNA: TGCGCCAGCAGCGAAGGGAGTTATGCAGATACGCAGTATTTT. It encodes CASSEGSYADTQYF. V gene TRBV5-1 combines with J gene TRBJ2-3; tentatively, D is TRBD2 (5 bases). Trimming shortened V by 4 bases and J by 4 bases, and 13 bases separated the two germline ends. The CDR3 runs 14 residues. Per the germline V gene, CDR1 is SGHRS and CDR2 is YFSETQ.

A note on this clonotype: A much more abundant neighbour one base away suggests this may be a read error. V gene TRBV12-3 or TRBV12-4 combines with J gene TRBJ2-4; possible D gene TRBD1, 6 bases. The J call may be incorrect, as the DNA end agrees better with TRBJ2-1. CDR3 length: 15 residues. The CDR3 loop reads CAYYTGCTAKNIQFF. CDR3 DNA: TGTGCCTATTACACAGGGTGTACTGCCAAAAACATTCAGTTCTTC.

This clonotype was observed many times. The V gene is TRBV20-1, the J gene TRBJ2-1; TRBD2 agrees at 12 bases. V lost 0 bases and J lost 8; bases outside the gene matches: 8. Germline V gene lookup returns CDR1 DFQATT and CDR2 SNEGSKA (reference sequence). This CDR3 is 16 amino acids long. CDR3 amino acids: CSARDSSSGRGDEQFF. The CDR3 coding sequence is TGCAGTGCTAGAGATTCCTCTAGCGGGAGGGGGGATGAGCAGTTCTTC.

This clonotype was seen many times. The gene calls are TRBV11-2 and TRBJ2-1, with D possibly matching TRBD1 (6 bases). Germline V gives CDR1 SGHAT, CDR2 FQNNGV. V shed 0 bases and J shed 2 bases, with 17 bases lying between them. This CDR3 region has 18 residues. In DNA form, the CDR3 reads TGTGCCAGCAGCTTAGATTCCCCCTTGAGGGGGACCTACAATGAGCAGTTCTTC. This gives the protein CASSLDSPLRGTYNEQFF.

The V gene is TRBV5-5, the J gene TRBJ2-3, with D unresolved. This CDR3 has 16 residues. The V gene lost 4 bases and the J gene lost 1 base, with 16 bases spanning the gap. The germline gives CDR1 SGHKS, CDR2 YYEKEE (reference sequence). The DNA of the CDR3 is TGTGCCAGCAGCCTGGATACACGTTTAGGCACAGATACGCAGTATTTT. Its protein is CASSLDTRLGTDTQYF.

This clonotype was counted ten times or more. The chain couples TRBV28 to TRBJ2-7; D remains unclear. Germline CDR1 is MDHEN and CDR2 is SYDVKM. Trimming took off 2 bases at V and 5 bases at J, with 10 bases between the two ends. The CDR3 contains 13 residues. CDR3 nucleotides: TGTGCCAGCAGTTTAGAGGCCGTCGACGAGCAGTACTTC. This codes for CASSLEAVDEQYF.

The rearrangement joins TRBV20-1 to TRBJ2-3; D is undetermined. V was pared by 3 bases and J by 2 bases, with 9 bases between. This CDR3 has 13 residues. The germline V gene encodes CDR1 DFQATT and CDR2 SNEGSKA (reference sequence). CDR3 nucleotides: TGCAGTGCTAGTGACGTGGACACAGATACGCAGTATTTT. Residues: CSASDVDTDTQYF.

This clonotype was recorded many times. This rearrangement joins TRBV2 to TRBJ1-2; D might be TRBD1 (5 bases). The CDR3 totals 13 residues. The V and J ends lost 6 bases and 2 bases respectively, with 10 bases between them. In germline, CDR1 is SNHLY, CDR2 FYNNEI. CDR3 nucleotides: TGTGCCAGCAGCGAGACAGTCAACTATGGCTACACCTTC. Residues: CASSETVNYGYTF.

The rearrangement uses TRBV2 and TRBJ2-7, with 8 bases identical to TRBD1. Germline CDR1 reads SNHLY; CDR2 reads FYNNEI. Germline trimming cut 3 bases from V and 6 bases from J; bases unmatched to any gene: 7. This CDR3 is built from 14 residues. The CDR3 region is CASSDGTGASEQYF. The CDR3 region has the DNA TGTGCCAGCAGTGACGGGACAGGAGCCTCCGAGCAGTACTTC.

The chain couples TRBV27 to TRBJ2-6; TRBD1 might be the D (6 bases). This CDR3 region has 15 residues. The germline V and J ends were trimmed by 4 bases and 4 bases, with 11 bases remaining between them. Germline-derived CDR1 and CDR2 are MNHEY and SMNVEV (reference sequence). Written as DNA, the CDR3 is TGTGCCAGCAGTTCAACAGGGTGGGGGGCCAACGTCCTGACTTTC. Protein product: CASSSTGWGANVLTF.

This clonotype was recorded at least ten times. The gene calls are TRBV5-8 and TRBJ1-5; the match to TRBD1 covers 7 bases. The CDR3 loop spans 16 amino acids. From germline, CDR1 is SGHTS and CDR2 YDEGEE. The junction had 12 bases not matched to a gene; V was cut back by 4 bases and J by 5 bases. CDR3 sequence reads: CASSPWTGRLDQPQHF. The CDR3 DNA reads as TGTGCCAGCAGCCCCTGGACAGGTCGGCTAGATCAGCCCCAGCATTTT.

This clonotype was counted ten times or more. V and J are TRBV12-3 or TRBV12-4 and TRBJ2-7, with D unclear. Trimming stripped 8 bases from V and 5 bases from J, with 10 bases between. The CDR3 runs 11 residues. This chain's CDR3 is CASGSGDEQYF. CDR3 in DNA: TGTGCCAGCGGGTCGGGTGACGAGCAGTACTTC.

Only a few counts were recorded for this clonotype. The chain couples TRBV11-3 to TRBJ2-2; 7 nucleotides match TRBD1. From germline, CDR1 is SGHNT and CDR2 YENEEA. J lost 5 bases, V lost 4 bases, and 7 bases had no gene match. The CDR3 consists of 15 residues. The CDR3 protein is CASSSYRGGTGELFF. CDR3 nucleotides: TGTGCCAGCAGCTCGTACAGGGGTGGGACCGGGGAGCTGTTTTTT. Variable domain in full (rest from reference TRBV11-3 and TRBJ2-2): EAGVVQSPRYKIIEKKQPVAFWCNPISGHNTLYWYLQNLGQGPELLIRYENEEAVDDSQLPKDRFSAERLKGVDSTLKIQPAELGDSAVYLCASSSYRGGTGELFFGEGSRLTVL.

The chain carries TRBV6-2 or TRBV6-3 and TRBJ2-3; no definite D call. The germline CDR1 and CDR2 sequences are MNHEY and SVGEGT. V lost 0 bases and J 0 bases, leaving 10 bases between the germline ends. CDR3 length equals 16 residues. CDR3 in DNA: TGTGCCAGCAGTTACTCGACGGGCGGAAGCACAGATACGCAGTATTTT. It yields the protein CASSYSTGGSTDTQYF.

This clonotype was picked up many times. The chain couples TRBV5-1 to TRBJ2-3, with no clear D. The V end lost 3 bases, the J end lost 0 bases, and 17 bases lay between the germline ends. Germline lookup yields CDR1 SGHRS and CDR2 YFSETQ. CDR3 size: 17 residues. The CDR3 DNA follows: TGCGCCAGCAGCTCACTAAACACTGAGACTAGCACAGATACGCAGTATTTT. Protein sequence: CASSSLNTETSTDTQYF.

This clonotype was seen a single time. The rearrangement uses TRBV5-4 and TRBJ2-3, with 10 bases lining up with TRBD2. J was trimmed by 5 bases and V by 0 bases; bases with no gene match: 15. Germline-derived CDR1 and CDR2 are SGHNT and YYREEE (reference sequence). This CDR3 comprises 19 residues. In nucleotides, the CDR3 is TGTGCCAGCAGCTTGGGAGGGGGTACCGGGACTAGCGCGAAAGATACGCAGTATTTT. It translates to CASSLGGGTGTSAKDTQYF.

This clonotype has a count of ten or more. The V and J genes are TRBV12-3 or TRBV12-4 and TRBJ2-3, with 9 positions matching TRBD1. Trimming at V came to 3 bases and at J to 13 bases, leaving 5 bases not matched to a gene. This CDR3 contains 12 residues. CDR3 DNA sequence: TGTGCCAGCAGTTTCTCCGGGACAGGGAAGTATTTT. It codes for CASSFSGTGKYF.

V gene TRBV30 combines with J gene TRBJ2-1; 10 positions match TRBD2. The CDR3 sequence is 15 residues long. The germline V gene encodes CDR1 GTSNPN and CDR2 SVGIG (reference sequence). J was trimmed by 5 bases and V by 4 bases; bases with no gene match: 8. The DNA of the CDR3 is TGTGCCTGGACCCCGACTAGCGGGTGGAACAATGAGCAGTTCTTC. Translated: CAWTPTSGWNNEQFF. The entire variable domain, with the rest obtained from reference TRBV30 and TRBJ2-1, is as follows: SQTIHQWPATLVQPVGSPLSLECTVEGTSNPNLYWYRQAAGRGLQLLFYSVGIGQISSEVPQNLSASRPQDRQFILSSKKLLLSDSGFYLCAWTPTSGWNNEQFFGPGTRLTVL.

The sample holds many counts of this clonotype. The DNA of the CDR3 is TGTGCCAGCAGTGAAGGGACAGCCCGGACGTTCTTC. Protein: CASSEGTARTFF. This chain joins TRBV12-3 or TRBV12-4 and TRBJ2-1; 7 nucleotides agree with TRBD1. V shed 5 bases and J 15 bases; nucleotides not matched to a gene: 10. The CDR3 is 12 amino acids.

This clonotype was seen more than once but under ten times. The chain employs TRBV7-9 and TRBJ2-2; unclear D gene. The V end lost 1 base, the J end lost 5 bases, and 17 bases lay between the germline ends. Germline CDR1 and CDR2: SEHNR and FQNEAQ (reference sequence). This CDR3 has 17 amino acids. This CDR3 reads CASSLGAVTVGTGELFF. CDR3 bases: TGTGCCAGCAGCTTAGGGGCCGTTACGGTCGGGACCGGGGAGCTGTTTTTT.

This clonotype was counted ten times or more. This sequence joins TRBV15 and TRBJ2-5, with TRBD2 matching 8 bases. This CDR3 region has 15 residues. Losses at the gene ends were 0 bases for V and 5 bases for J; bases not matched to a gene: 5. Looked up from germline, CDR1 is LNHNV and CDR2 is YYDKDF (reference sequence). The CDR3, as DNA: TGTGCCACCAGCAGAGAACGGGGGGGAGGCGAGACCCAGTACTTC. This codes for CATSRERGGGETQYF.